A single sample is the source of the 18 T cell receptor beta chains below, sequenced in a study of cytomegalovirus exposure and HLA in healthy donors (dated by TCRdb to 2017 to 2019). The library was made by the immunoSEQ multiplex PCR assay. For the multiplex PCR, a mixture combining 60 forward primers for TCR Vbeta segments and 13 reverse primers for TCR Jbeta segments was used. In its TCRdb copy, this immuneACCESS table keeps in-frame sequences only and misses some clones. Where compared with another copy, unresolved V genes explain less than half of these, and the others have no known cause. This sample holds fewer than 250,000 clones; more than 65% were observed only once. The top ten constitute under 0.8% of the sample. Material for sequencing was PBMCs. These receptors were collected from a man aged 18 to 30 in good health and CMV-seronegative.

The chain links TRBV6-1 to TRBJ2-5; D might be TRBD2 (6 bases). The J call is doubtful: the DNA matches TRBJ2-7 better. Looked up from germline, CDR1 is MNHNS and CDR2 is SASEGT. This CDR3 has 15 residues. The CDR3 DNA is TGTGCCAGCAGTGGCTGGACTACCCAGACCTACGAGCAGTACTTC. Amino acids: CASSGWTTQTYEQYF.

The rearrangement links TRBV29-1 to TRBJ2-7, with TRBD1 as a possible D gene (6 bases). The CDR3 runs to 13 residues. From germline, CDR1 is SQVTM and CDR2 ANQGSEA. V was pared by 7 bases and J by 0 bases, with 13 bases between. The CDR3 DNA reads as TGCAGCGACCCCGCAGGGGACTCCTACGAGCAGTACTTC. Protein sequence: CSDPAGDSYEQYF.

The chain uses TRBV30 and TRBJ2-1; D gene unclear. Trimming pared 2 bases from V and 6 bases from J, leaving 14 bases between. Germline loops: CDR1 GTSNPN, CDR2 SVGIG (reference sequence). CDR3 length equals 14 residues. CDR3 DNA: TGTGCCTGGAGTTGGAGTCGGCAACTCAATGAGCAGTTCTTC. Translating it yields CAWSWSRQLNEQFF. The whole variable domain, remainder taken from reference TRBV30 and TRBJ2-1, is SQTIHQWPATLVQPVGSPLSLECTVEGTSNPNLYWYRQAAGRGLQLLFYSVGIGQISSEVPQNLSASRPQDRQFILSSKKLLLSDSGFYLCAWSWSRQLNEQFFGPGTRLTVL.

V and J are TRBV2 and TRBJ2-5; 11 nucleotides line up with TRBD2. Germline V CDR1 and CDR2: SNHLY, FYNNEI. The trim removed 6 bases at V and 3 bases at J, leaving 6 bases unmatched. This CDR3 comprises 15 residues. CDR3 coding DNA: TGTGCCAGCAGGCTAACTAGCGGGGGAAAAGAGACCCAGTACTTC. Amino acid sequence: CASRLTSGGKETQYF.

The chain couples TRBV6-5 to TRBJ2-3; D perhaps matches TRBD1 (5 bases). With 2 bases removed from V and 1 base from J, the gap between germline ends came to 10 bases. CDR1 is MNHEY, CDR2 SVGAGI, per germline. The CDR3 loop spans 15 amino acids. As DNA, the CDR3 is TGTGCCAGCAGTTACGTAGGGGCCGGCACAGATACGCAGTATTTT. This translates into CASSYVGAGTDTQYF.

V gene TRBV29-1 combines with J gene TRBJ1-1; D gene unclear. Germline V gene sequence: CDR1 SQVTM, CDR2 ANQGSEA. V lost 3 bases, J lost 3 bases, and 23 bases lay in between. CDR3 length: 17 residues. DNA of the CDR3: TGCAGCGTTGACGGAGTCGATAGTATGGTAGTATACACTGAAGCTTTCTTT. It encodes CSVDGVDSMVVYTEAFF.

CDR3 in amino acids: CASSHLPGQGTGQQYF. In DNA, the CDR3 is TGTGCCAGCAGTCACCTACCGGGACAGGGGACGGGCCAGCAGTACTTC. The rearrangement joins TRBV25-1 to TRBJ2-7; 10 bases match TRBD1. CDR3 length: 16 amino acids. Per the germline V gene, CDR1 is MGHDK and CDR2 is SYGVNS. Trimming took 5 bases from V and 8 from J; bases not matched to a gene: 15.

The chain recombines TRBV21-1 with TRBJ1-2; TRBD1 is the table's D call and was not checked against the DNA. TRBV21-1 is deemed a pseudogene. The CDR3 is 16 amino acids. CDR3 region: CASSKGDRGANYGYTF. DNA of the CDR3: TGTGCCAGCAGCAAAGGCGACAGGGGTGCTAACTATGGCTACACCTTC.

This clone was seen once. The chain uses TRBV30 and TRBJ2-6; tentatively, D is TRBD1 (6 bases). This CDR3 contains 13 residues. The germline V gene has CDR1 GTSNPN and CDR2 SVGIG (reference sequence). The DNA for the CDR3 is TGTGCTGTCTCAGGGGCTGGGGCCAACGTCCTGACTTTC. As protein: CAVSGAGANVLTF. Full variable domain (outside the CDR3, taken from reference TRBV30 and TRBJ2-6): SQTIHQWPATLVQPVGSPLSLECTVEGTSNPNLYWYRQAAGRGLQLLFYSVGIGQISSEVPQNLSASRPQDRQFILSSKKLLLSDSGFYLCAVSGAGANVLTFGAGSRLTVL.

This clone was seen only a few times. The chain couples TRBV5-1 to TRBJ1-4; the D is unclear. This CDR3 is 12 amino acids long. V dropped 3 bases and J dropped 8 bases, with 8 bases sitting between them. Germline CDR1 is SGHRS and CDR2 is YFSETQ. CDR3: CASSYDQEKLFF. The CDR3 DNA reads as TGCGCCAGCAGCTATGATCAGGAAAAACTGTTTTTT.

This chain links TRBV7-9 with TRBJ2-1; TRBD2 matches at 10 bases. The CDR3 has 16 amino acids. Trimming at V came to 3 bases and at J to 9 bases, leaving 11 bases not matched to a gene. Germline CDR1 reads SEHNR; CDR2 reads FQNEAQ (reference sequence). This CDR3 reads CASSFGGFSGRSEQFF. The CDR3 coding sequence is TGTGCCAGCAGCTTTGGGGGCTTTAGCGGGAGGTCTGAGCAGTTCTTC.

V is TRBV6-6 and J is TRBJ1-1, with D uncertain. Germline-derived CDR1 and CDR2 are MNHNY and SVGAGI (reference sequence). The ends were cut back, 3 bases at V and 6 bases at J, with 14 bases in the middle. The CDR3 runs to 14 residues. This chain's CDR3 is CASSYSTGSPEAFF. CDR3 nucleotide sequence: TGTGCCAGCAGTTATTCAACGGGGAGCCCTGAAGCTTTCTTT.

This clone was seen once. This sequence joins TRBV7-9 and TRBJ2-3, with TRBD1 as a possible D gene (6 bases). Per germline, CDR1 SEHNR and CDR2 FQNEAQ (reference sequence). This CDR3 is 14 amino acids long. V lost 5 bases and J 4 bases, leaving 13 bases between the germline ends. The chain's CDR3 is CASSPGQRPDTQYF. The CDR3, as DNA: TGTGCCAGCAGCCCAGGACAGAGGCCAGATACGCAGTATTTT.

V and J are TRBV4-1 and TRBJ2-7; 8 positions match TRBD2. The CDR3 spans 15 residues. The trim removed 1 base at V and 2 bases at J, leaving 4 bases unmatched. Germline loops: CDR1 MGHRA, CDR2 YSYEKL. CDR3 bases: TGCGCCAGCAGCCAAGGACTAGCGCGAACCTACGAGCAGTACTTC. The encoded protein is CASSQGLARTYEQYF.

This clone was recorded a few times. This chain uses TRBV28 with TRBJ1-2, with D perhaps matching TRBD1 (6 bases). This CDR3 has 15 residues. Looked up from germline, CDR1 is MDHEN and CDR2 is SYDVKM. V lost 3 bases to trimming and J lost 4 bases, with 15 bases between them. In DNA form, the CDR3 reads TGTGCCAGCAGTTTTCCCCCAGCGACAGGCTATGGCTACACCTTC. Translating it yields CASSFPPATGYGYTF.

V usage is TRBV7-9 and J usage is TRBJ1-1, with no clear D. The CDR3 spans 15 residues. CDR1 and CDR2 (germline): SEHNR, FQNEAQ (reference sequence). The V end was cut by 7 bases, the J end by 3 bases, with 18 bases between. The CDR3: CASTDGLGLYTEAFF. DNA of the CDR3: TGTGCCAGCACCGACGGGTTAGGTCTGTACACTGAAGCTTTCTTT.

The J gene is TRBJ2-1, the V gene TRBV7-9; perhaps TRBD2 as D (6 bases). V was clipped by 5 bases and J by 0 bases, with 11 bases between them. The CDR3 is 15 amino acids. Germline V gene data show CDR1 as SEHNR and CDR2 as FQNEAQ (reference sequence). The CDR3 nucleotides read TGTGCCAGCAGCCCCCGGGAGCTCTCCTACAATGAGCAGTTCTTC. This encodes CASSPRELSYNEQFF. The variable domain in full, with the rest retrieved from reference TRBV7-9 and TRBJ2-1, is DTGVSQNPRHKITKRGQNVTFRCDPISEHNRLYWYRQTLGQGPEFLTYFQNEAQLEKSRLLSDRFSAERPKGSFSTLEIQRTEQGDSAMYLCASSPRELSYNEQFFGPGTRLTVL.

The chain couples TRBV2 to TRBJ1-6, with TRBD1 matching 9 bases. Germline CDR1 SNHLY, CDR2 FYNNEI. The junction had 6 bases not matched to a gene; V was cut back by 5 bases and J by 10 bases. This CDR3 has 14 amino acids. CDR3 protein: CASSWGQGGSPLHF. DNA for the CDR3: TGTGCCAGCAGTTGGGGACAGGGTGGCTCACCCCTCCACTTT.